The text below deals with one T cell receptor (beta chain). Its antigen remains unidentified. CDR1 and CDR2 (germline): SEHNR, FQNEAQ (reference sequence). This CDR3 has 15 amino acids. Unmatched junction bases numbered 2, after V lost 1 base and J lost 0 bases. The timepoints at which blood was sampled were baseline, cycle 4 day 1, and cycle 7 day 1. Measured with immunoSEQ multiplex PCR; TCRdb has only the in-frame clones, and not every one. The sample holds around 32,000 clones; about 92% are singletons and the top ten take around 24%. The source of the sample is a study of OX40 agonist ivuxolimab in advanced cancers. About the research overall: It was permissible to have had prior anti-PD-1, anti-PD-L1 or anti-CTLA-4 therapy, and approximately 38% had some. Partial responses were achieved by three patients, one with hepatocellular carcinoma and two with cutaneous melanoma. Regarding the study as a whole: The specificity for antigen of the expanded peripheral T cells was not determined.

This material consisted of CD4+ or CD8+ T cells sorted from blood, taken in a trial of the OX40 agonist ivuxolimab. The receptor was derived from an adult with an advanced solid tumor such as melanoma, head and neck, liver or kidney cancer. This sequence joins TRBV7-9 and TRBJ2-5; 7 bases match TRBD2. CDR3 amino acids: CASSLDSGYQETQYF. The CDR3 DNA sequence: TGTGCCAGCAGCTTAGATAGCGGGTACCAAGAGACCCAGTACTTC. Together with reference TRBV7-9 and TRBJ2-5, the CDR3 gives the full variable domain: DTGVSQNPRHKITKRGQNVTFRCDPISEHNRLYWYRQTLGQGPEFLTYFQNEAQLEKSRLLSDRFSAERPKGSFSTLEIQRTEQGDSAMYLCASSLDSGYQETQYFGPGTRLLVL.